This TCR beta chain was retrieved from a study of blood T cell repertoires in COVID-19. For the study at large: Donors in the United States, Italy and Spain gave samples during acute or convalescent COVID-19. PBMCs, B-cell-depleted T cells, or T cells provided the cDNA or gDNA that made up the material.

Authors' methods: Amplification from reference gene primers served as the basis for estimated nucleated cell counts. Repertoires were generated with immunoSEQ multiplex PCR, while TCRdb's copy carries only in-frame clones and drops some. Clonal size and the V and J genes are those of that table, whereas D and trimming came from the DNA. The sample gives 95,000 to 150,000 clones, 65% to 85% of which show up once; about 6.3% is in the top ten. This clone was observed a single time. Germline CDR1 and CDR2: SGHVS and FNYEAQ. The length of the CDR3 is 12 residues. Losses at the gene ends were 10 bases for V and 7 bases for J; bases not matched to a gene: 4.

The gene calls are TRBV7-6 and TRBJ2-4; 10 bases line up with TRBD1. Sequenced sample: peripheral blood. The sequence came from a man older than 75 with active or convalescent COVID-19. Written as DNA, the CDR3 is TGTGCCACCATGGACAGGGGGAACATTCAGTACTTC. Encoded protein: CATMDRGNIQYF.